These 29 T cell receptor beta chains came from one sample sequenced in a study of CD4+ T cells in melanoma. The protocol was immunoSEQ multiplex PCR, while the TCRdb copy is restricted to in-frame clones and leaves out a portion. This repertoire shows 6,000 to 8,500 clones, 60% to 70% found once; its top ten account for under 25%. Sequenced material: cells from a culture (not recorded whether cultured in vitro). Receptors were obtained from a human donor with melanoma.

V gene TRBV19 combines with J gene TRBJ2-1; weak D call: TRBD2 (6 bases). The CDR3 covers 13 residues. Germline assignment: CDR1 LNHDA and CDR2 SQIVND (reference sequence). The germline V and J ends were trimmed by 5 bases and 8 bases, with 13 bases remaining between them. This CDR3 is CASSDRLGYEQFF. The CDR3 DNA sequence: TGTGCCAGTAGTGATCGACTAGGTTATGAGCAGTTCTTC.

The CDR3 loop reads CASSTPSTDTQYF. The CDR3 DNA sequence: TGTGCCAGCAGTACTCCATCCACAGATACGCAGTATTTT. This chain joins TRBV6-5 and TRBJ2-3; D call uncertain. Germline values: CDR1 MNHEY, CDR2 SVGAGI. With 5 bases removed from V and 2 bases from J, the gap between germline ends came to 8 bases. CDR3 length: 13 amino acids.

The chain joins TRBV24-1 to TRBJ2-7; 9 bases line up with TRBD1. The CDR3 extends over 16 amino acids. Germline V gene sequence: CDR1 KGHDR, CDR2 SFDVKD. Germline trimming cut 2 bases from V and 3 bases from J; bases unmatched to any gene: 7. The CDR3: CATSDYPGQGYYEQYF. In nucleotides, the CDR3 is TGTGCCACCAGTGATTATCCGGGACAGGGCTACTACGAGCAGTACTTC.

The CDR3 bases are TGTGCCAGCAGTGGAGGGGGGTCCTCTGGAAACACCATATATTTT. As protein: CASSGGGSSGNTIYF. The chain combines TRBV2 with TRBJ1-3, with D possibly TRBD1 on 6 matching bases. The V gene lost 4 bases and the J gene lost 0 bases, with 10 bases spanning the gap. The V gene's germline CDR1 is SNHLY and CDR2 FYNNEI. The CDR3 has 15 residues.

CDR3 in DNA: TGTGCCAGCAGCCAAATCCAGGGCGCTTGGGGCTACACCTTC. It is translated as CASSQIQGAWGYTF. The V gene is TRBV3-1 (or the pseudogene TRBV3-2), the J gene TRBJ1-2; maybe TRBD1 (5 bases). Trimming stripped 2 bases from V and 8 bases from J, with 15 bases between. Germline V gives CDR1 LGHDT, CDR2 YNNKEL (reference sequence). The CDR3 contains 14 residues.

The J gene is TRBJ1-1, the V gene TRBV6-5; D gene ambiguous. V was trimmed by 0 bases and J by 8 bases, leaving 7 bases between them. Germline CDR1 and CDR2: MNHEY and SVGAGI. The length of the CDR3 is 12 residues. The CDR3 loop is CASSYSLGEAFF. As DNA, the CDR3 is TGTGCCAGCAGTTACTCCTTAGGGGAAGCTTTCTTT.

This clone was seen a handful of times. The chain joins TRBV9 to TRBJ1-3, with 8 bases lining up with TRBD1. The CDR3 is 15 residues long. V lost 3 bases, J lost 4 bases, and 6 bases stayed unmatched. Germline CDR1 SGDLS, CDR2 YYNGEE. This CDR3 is CASSASGGEGNTIYF. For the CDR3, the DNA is TGTGCCAGCAGCGCTTCAGGGGGCGAAGGAAACACCATATATTTT.

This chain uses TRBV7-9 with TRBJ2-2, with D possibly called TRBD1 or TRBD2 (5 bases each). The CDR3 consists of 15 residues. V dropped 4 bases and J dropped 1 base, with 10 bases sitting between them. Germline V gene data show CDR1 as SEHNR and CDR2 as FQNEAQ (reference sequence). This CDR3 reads CASSWGRLNTGELFF. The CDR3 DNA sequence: TGTGCCAGCAGCTGGGGACGCCTGAACACCGGGGAGCTGTTTTTT. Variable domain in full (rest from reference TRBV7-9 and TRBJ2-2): DTGVSQNPRHKITKRGQNVTFRCDPISEHNRLYWYRQTLGQGPEFLTYFQNEAQLEKSRLLSDRFSAERPKGSFSTLEIQRTEQGDSAMYLCASSWGRLNTGELFFGEGSRLTVL.

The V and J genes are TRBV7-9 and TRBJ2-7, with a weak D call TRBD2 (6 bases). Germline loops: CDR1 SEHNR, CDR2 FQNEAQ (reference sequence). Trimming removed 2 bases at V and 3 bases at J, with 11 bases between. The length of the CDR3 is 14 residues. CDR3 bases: TGTGCCAGCAGCTTACTAGCGAGCCACTACGAGCAGTACTTC. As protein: CASSLLASHYEQYF.

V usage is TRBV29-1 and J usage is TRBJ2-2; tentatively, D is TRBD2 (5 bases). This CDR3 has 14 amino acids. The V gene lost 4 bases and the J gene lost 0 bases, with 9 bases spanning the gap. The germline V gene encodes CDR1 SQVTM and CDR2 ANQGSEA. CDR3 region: CSVVPGSNTGELFF. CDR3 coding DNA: TGCAGCGTTGTTCCGGGATCGAACACCGGGGAGCTGTTTTTT.

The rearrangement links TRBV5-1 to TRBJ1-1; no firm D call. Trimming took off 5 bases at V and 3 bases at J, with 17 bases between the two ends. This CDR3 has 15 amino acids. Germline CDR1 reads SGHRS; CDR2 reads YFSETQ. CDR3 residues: CASRAEVFADTEAFF. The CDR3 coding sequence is TGCGCCAGCAGGGCAGAGGTTTTTGCGGACACTGAAGCTTTCTTT.

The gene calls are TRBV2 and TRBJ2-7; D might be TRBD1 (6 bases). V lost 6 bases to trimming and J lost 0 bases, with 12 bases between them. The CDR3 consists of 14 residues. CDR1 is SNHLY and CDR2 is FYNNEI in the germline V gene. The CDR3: CASSRTANSYEQYF. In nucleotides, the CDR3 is TGTGCCAGCAGCAGGACAGCCAACTCCTACGAGCAGTACTTC.

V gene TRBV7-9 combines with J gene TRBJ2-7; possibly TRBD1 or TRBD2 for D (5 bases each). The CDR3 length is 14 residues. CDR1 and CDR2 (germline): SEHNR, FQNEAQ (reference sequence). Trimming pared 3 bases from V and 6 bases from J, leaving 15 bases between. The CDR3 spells CASSLGQGVAEQYF. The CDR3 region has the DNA TGTGCCAGCAGCTTGGGCCAGGGAGTCGCCGAGCAGTACTTC.

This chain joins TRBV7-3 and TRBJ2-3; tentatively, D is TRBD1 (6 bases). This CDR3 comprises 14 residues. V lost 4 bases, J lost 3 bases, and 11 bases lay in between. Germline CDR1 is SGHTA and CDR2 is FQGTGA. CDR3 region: CASSSQGDTDTQYF. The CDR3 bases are TGTGCCAGCAGCTCACAGGGTGATACAGATACGCAGTATTTT.

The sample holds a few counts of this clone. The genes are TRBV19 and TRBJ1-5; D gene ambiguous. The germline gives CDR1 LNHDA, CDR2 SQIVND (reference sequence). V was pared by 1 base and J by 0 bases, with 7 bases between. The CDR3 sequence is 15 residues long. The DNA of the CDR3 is TGTGCCAGTAGTATAGCGGTTAATAGCAATCAGCCCCAGCATTTT. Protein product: CASSIAVNSNQPQHF.

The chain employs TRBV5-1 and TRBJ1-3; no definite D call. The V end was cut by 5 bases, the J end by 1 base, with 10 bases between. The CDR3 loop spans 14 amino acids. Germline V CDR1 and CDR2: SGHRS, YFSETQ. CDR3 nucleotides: TGCGCCAGCAGAGAGCAGTCGTCTGGAAACACCATATATTTT. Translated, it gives CASREQSSGNTIYF. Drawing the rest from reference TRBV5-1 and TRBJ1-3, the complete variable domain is KAGVTQTPRYLIKTRGQQVTLSCSPISGHRSVSWYQQTPGQGLQFLFEYFSETQRNKGNFPGRFSGRQFSNSRSEMNVSTLELGDSALYLCASREQSSGNTIYFGEGSWLTVV.

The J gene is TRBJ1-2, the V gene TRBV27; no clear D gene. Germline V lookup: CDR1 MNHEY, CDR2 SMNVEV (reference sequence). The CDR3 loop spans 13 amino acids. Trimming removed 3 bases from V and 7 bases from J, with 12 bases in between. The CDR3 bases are TGTGCCAGCAGTTTCGTGGGTTTATCTGGCTACACCTTC. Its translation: CASSFVGLSGYTF.

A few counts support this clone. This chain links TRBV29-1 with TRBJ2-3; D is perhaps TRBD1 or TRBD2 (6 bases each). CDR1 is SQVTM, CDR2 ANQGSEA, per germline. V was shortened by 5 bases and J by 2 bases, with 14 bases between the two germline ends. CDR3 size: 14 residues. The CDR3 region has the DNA TGCAGCGTTTGGGGGGCCCCTCTCACAGATACGCAGTATTTT. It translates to CSVWGAPLTDTQYF.

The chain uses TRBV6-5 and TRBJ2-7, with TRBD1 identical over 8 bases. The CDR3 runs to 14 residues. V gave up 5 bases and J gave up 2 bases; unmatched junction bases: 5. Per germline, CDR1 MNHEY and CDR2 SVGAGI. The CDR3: CASSTGQAAYEQYF. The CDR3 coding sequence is TGTGCCAGCAGTACGGGACAGGCCGCCTACGAGCAGTACTTC.

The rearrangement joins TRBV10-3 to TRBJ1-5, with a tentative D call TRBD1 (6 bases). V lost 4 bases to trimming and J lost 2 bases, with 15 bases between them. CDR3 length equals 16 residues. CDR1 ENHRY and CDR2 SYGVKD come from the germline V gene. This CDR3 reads CAISGATGSGNQPQHF. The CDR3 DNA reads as TGTGCCATCAGTGGTGCCACAGGGTCGGGCAATCAGCCCCAGCATTTT.

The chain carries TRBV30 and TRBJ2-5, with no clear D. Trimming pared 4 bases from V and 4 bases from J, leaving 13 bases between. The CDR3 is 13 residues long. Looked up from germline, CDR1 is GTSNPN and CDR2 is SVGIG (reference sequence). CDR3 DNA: TGTGCCTGGAACCGGCAGACCCTAGAGACCCAGTACTTC. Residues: CAWNRQTLETQYF.

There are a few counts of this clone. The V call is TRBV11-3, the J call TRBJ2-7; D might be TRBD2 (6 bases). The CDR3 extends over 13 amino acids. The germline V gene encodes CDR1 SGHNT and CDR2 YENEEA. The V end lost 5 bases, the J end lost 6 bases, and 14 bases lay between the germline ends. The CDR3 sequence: CASSPRGAGEQYF. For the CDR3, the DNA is TGTGCCAGCAGCCCGCGGGGAGCGGGCGAGCAGTACTTC.

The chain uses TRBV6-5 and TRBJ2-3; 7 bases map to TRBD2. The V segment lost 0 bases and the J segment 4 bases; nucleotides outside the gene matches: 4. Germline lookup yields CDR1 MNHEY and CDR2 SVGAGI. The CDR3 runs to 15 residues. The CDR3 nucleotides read TGTGCCAGCAGTTACTCGGGGAGGGTCGCAGATACGCAGTATTTT. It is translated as CASSYSGRVADTQYF.

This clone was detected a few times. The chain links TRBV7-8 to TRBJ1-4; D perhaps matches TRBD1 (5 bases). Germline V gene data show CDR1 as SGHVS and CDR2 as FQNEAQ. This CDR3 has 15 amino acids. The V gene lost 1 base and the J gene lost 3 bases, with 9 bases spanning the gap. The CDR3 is CASSLVRGPNEKLFF. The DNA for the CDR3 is TGTGCCAGCAGCTTAGTAAGGGGCCCTAATGAAAAACTGTTTTTT.

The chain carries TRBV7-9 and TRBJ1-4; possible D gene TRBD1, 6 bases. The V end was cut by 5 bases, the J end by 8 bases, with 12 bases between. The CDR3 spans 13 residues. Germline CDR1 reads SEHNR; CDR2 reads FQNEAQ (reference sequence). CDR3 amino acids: CASSPQQGEKLFF. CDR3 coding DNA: TGTGCCAGCAGCCCACAACAGGGAGAAAAACTGTTTTTT.

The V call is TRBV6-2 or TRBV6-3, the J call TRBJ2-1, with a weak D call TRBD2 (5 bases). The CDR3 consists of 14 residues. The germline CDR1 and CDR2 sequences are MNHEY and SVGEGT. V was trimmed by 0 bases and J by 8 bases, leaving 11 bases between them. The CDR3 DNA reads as TGTGCCAGCAGTTACTCTACTGGACTCTATGAGCAGTTCTTC. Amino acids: CASSYSTGLYEQFF.

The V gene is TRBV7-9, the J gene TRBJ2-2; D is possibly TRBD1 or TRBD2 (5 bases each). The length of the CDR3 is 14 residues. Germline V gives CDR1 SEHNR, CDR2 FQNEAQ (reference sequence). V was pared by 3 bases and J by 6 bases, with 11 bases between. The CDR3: CASSFSGAPGELFF. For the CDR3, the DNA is TGTGCCAGCAGCTTCTCCGGGGCCCCCGGGGAGCTGTTTTTT.

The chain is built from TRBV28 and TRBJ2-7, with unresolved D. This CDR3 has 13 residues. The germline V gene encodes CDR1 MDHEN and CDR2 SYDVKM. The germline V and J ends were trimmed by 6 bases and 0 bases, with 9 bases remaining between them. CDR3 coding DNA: TGTGCCAGCAGGTCCTGGGGCTCCTACGAGCAGTACTTC. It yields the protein CASRSWGSYEQYF.

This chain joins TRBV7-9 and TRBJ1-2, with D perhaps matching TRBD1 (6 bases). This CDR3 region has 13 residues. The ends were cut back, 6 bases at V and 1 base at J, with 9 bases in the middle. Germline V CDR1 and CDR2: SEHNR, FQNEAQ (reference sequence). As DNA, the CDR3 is TGTGCCAGCAGGAAGGACAGTAACTATGGCTACACCTTC. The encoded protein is CASRKDSNYGYTF.